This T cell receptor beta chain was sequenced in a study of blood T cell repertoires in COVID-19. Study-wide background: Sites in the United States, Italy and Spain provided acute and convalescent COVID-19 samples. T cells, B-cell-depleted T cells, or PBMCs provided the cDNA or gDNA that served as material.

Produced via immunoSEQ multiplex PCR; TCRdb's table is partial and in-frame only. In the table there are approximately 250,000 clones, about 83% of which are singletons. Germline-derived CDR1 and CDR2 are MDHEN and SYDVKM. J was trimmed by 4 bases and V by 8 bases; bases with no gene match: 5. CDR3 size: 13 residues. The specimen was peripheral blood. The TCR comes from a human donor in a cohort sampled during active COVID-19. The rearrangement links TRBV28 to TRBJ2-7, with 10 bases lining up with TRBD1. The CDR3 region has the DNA TGTGCCAGCCGGGGACAGGGGTCTTACGAGCAGTACTTC. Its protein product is CASRGQGSYEQYF.